This T cell receptor (beta chain) was retrieved from a study of response to subunit inactivated influenza vaccine. General study results and limits: Each seasonal flu vaccination may recruit only limited new T cells, authors suggested.

This clonotype was picked up a small number of times. As yet, its antigen is unknown. One entry per CDR3 protein results from TCRdb running MiXCR on the RT-PCR reads. Of 590,000 or so distinct CDR3 sequences listed, about 14% are singletons. The sequences come from PBMCs from blood, collected around 14 days before vaccination. The receptor was isolated from a man aged 45-65 years who received an inactivated influenza vaccine.

The CDR3 loop is CAMSRGGGTDTQYF. The CDR3 nucleotides are TGTGCCATGTCCCGGGGGGGAGGCACAGATACGCAGTATTTT. V gene TRBV10-3 combines with J gene TRBJ2-3; 8 positions agree with TRBD2. The CDR3 loop spans 14 amino acids. The ends lost 9 bases at V and 1 base at J; junction bases unmatched: 6. Germline CDR1 reads ENHRY; CDR2 reads SYGVKD.